The rows below give T cell receptor beta chains drawn from one sample of a study of persistence of HIV-infected CD4 T cells. TCRdb keeps only in-frame clones here, not all; method: immunoSEQ multiplex PCR. The repertoire holds fewer than 40,000 clones, with roughly 70% as singletons. No antigens are known for them. The material sequenced was CD4+ T cells sorted from PBMCs after approximately 20-hour stimulation, taken from a patient who received antiretroviral therapy. The receptors derive from an adult man with HIV who was CMV-seropositive. Each CDR3 is given with its conserved first and last residue. The D gene is left open where the match is weak. Size is omitted from some rows. Given values are once, few, many or a class for expanded clones.

DNA: TGTGCCAGCAGTGAAGGGTTGACTAGCGGGGCAGGGGATACGCAGTATTTT
CDR3: CASSEGLTSGAGDTQYF
size: once
D: TRBD2
V: TRBV6-1
J: TRBJ2-3

DNA: TGTGCCAGCAGCTGGGGGACTTCGACTTTCAATGAGCAGTTCTTC
CDR3: CASSWGTSTFNEQFF
size: -
D: -
V: TRBV7-3
J: TRBJ2-1

DNA: TGTGCCAGCAGCCAAGCAGGGAACTCTAATGAAAAACTGTTTTTT
CDR3: CASSQAGNSNEKLFF
size: medium-sized
D: -
V: TRBV9
J: TRBJ1-4

DNA: TGTGCCAGCAGTCCCCACCGGGGCACTTTTAGCAATCAGCCCCAGCATTTT
CDR3: CASSPHRGTFSNQPQHF
size: few
D: -
V: TRBV28
J: TRBJ1-5

DNA: TGTGCCAGCACTAGGGGGGACATTAGCAATCAGCCCCAGCATTTT
CDR3: CASTRGDISNQPQHF
size: -
D: -
V: TRBV28
J: TRBJ1-5

DNA: TGTGCCAGCAGCTTAGAAAAGTCTCTTAACACCGGGGAGCTGTTTTTT
CDR3: CASSLEKSLNTGELFF
size: -
D: -
V: TRBV13
J: TRBJ2-2

DNA: TGTGCCAGCAGCCTCCGGAGGGTCTATAGCAATCAGCCCCAGCATTTT
CDR3: CASSLRRVYSNQPQHF
size: few
D: -
V: TRBV28
J: TRBJ1-5

DNA: TGCGCCAGCAGCCTGGAACTCCCTGGGCAGGGTGCTGAAGCTTTCTTT
CDR3: CASSLELPGQGAEAFF
size: -
D: -
V: TRBV5-1
J: TRBJ1-1

DNA: TGTGCCAGCAGTCGTAGCGGGGGCCGGGGGTACTTC
CDR3: CASSRSGGRGYF
size: few
D: TRBD2
V: TRBV28
J: TRBJ2-7

DNA: TGTGCCAGCAGCCTCGGGGCCTATACTAACTATGGCTACACCTTC
CDR3: CASSLGAYTNYGYTF
size: -
D: -
V: TRBV6-5
J: TRBJ1-2

DNA: TGTGCCACCAGTGAACTCGGGGGGGCAGACTCAGATACGCAGTATTTT
CDR3: CATSELGGADSDTQYF
size: -
D: TRBD2
V: TRBV24-1
J: TRBJ2-3

DNA: TGTGCCAGCAGTTTTCGTGGGACAGGCCATCAGCCCCAGCATTTT
CDR3: CASSFRGTGHQPQHF
size: -
D: TRBD1
V: TRBV27
J: TRBJ1-5

DNA: TGCAGTGCTTCGACTTACTACGAGCAGTACTTC
CDR3: CSASTYYEQYF
size: -
D: -
V: TRBV20-1
J: TRBJ2-7

DNA: TGTGCCAGCAGTGAAGGACTAGCCAAAAACATTCAGTACTTC
CDR3: CASSEGLAKNIQYF
size: -
D: -
V: TRBV6-1
J: TRBJ2-4

DNA: TGCGCCAGCAGCTTGGAGATGTCCTCTGGGGCCAACGTCCTGACTTTC
CDR3: CASSLEMSSGANVLTF
size: few
D: -
V: TRBV5-1
J: TRBJ2-6

DNA: TGTGCCAGCAGCCACGTGGGGGCCAAAAACATTCAGTACTTC
CDR3: CASSHVGAKNIQYF
size: -
D: -
V: TRBV3-1/TRBV3-2
J: TRBJ2-4

DNA: TGTGCCAGCAGTGAAAAGGGAGGTCAGCCCCAGCATTTT
CDR3: CASSEKGGQPQHF
size: -
D: -
V: TRBV6-4
J: TRBJ1-5

DNA: TGTGCCAGCAGTTTTAGCGGGGGGAGGGATACGCAGTATTTT
CDR3: CASSFSGGRDTQYF
size: once
D: TRBD2
V: TRBV2
J: TRBJ2-3

DNA: TGTGCCAGCAGTTTATACCGGGGGGCGGAATCACCCCTCCACTTT
CDR3: CASSLYRGAESPLHF
size: -
D: -
V: TRBV27
J: TRBJ1-6

DNA: TGTGCCAGCAGCCAAGGGTGGGACACAGACTATGGCTACACCTTC
CDR3: CASSQGWDTDYGYTF
size: -
D: -
V: TRBV16
J: TRBJ1-2

DNA: TGCGCCAGCAGCTCCGTGGGGAGTCGCTCGAACACCGGGGAGCTGTTTTTT
CDR3: CASSSVGSRSNTGELFF
size: once
D: -
V: TRBV5-1
J: TRBJ2-2

DNA: TGTGCCAGCTCACCACCGGCGGGGGGCCCCAAAAACATTCAGTACTTC
CDR3: CASSPPAGGPKNIQYF
size: -
D: TRBD2
V: TRBV18
J: TRBJ2-4

DNA: TGTGCCAGCAGCCTCCGCGGGACAGTCCTATACAATGAGCAGTTCTTC
CDR3: CASSLRGTVLYNEQFF
size: -
D: -
V: TRBV9
J: TRBJ2-1

DNA: TGTGCCAGCAGTAGGGAACCACGGGGGGATTACGAGCAGTACTTC
CDR3: CASSREPRGDYEQYF
size: -
D: TRBD2
V: TRBV6-5
J: TRBJ2-7

DNA: TGCGCCATCCACAGGGACGGCGGCTACACCTTC
CDR3: CAIHRDGGYTF
size: -
D: -
V: TRBV10-2
J: TRBJ1-2

DNA: TGCGCCAGCAGCTCCAAGACCTACGAGCAGTACTTC
CDR3: CASSSKTYEQYF
size: few
D: -
V: TRBV5-1
J: TRBJ2-7

DNA: TGCGCCAGCAGCTTGGGTCAGGGACCTAATGAAAAACTGTTTTTT
CDR3: CASSLGQGPNEKLFF
size: -
D: -
V: TRBV5-1
J: TRBJ1-4

DNA: TGTGCCAGCAGCCAGGATTTGGACAGGGAACAGCATTTT
CDR3: CASSQDLDREQHF
size: -
D: TRBD1
V: TRBV3-1/TRBV3-2
J: TRBJ1-5

DNA: TGCAGTGCTAGTGAGTCGAATAGCATCACAGATACGCAGTATTTT
CDR3: CSASESNSITDTQYF
size: once
D: -
V: TRBV20-1
J: TRBJ2-3

DNA: TGTGCCAGTAGTATAGAGGGGGCAAAGCAGCCCCAGCATTTT
CDR3: CASSIEGAKQPQHF
size: -
D: -
V: TRBV19
J: TRBJ1-5

DNA: TGCGCCAGCAGCTTGGGAACAGACTCCTACGAGCAGTACTTC
CDR3: CASSLGTDSYEQYF
size: -
D: -
V: TRBV5-1
J: TRBJ2-7

DNA: TGTGCCAGCAGTTACTGGAAACAGGGTGAAGCTTTCTTT
CDR3: CASSYWKQGEAFF
size: -
D: -
V: TRBV6-6
J: TRBJ1-1

DNA: TGTGCCACCTGCCGGGACGACCCACAAAAGCCCCTCCACTTT
CDR3: CATCRDDPQKPLHF
size: -
D: -
V: TRBV6-5
J: TRBJ1-6

DNA: TGTGCCAGCAGTGGCAGGGAAACAGATACGCAGTATTTT
CDR3: CASSGRETDTQYF
size: -
D: -
V: TRBV2
J: TRBJ2-3

DNA: TGTGCCAGCAGCTTAGGGGCCGACGCCTACGAGCAGTACTTC
CDR3: CASSLGADAYEQYF
size: -
D: -
V: TRBV13
J: TRBJ2-7

DNA: TGTGCCAGCAGCCGCGGAGGGATCGAGCAGTACTTC
CDR3: CASSRGGIEQYF
size: -
D: -
V: TRBV3-1/TRBV3-2
J: TRBJ2-7

DNA: TGCGCCAGCAGATTGGCACAGGGTCAGTACGAGCAGTACTTC
CDR3: CASRLAQGQYEQYF
size: -
D: -
V: TRBV5-1
J: TRBJ2-7

DNA: TGTGCCAGCAGCAACGGGACAGGGGGCATAAAAACTGTTTTT
CDR3: CASSNGTGGIKTVF
size: -
D: -
V: TRBV21-1
J: TRBJ1-4

DNA: TGTGCCAGCAGCCCCTCCGGGACAGGGAATTCACCCCTCCACTTT
CDR3: CASSPSGTGNSPLHF
size: -
D: TRBD1
V: TRBV28
J: TRBJ1-6

DNA: TGTGCCAGTAGTATAGCCGGACAGATTAGCAATCAGCCCCAGCATTTT
CDR3: CASSIAGQISNQPQHF
size: -
D: -
V: TRBV19
J: TRBJ1-5

DNA: TGTGCCAGCAGCTTAGCGCTGGGTGCAGATAACTATGGCTACACCTTC
CDR3: CASSLALGADNYGYTF
size: -
D: -
V: TRBV7-9
J: TRBJ1-2

DNA: TGTGCCAGTTCCAGGACAGGGTCCAGCAATCAGCCCCAGCATTTT
CDR3: CASSRTGSSNQPQHF
size: -
D: TRBD1
V: TRBV19
J: TRBJ1-5

DNA: TGTGCCAGCAGGTCCCAGGGAGGGTCACCCCTCCACTTT
CDR3: CASRSQGGSPLHF
size: -
D: -
V: TRBV6-5
J: TRBJ1-6

DNA: TGTGCCAGTACCAACGGGGGGGGACGGAACACTGAAGCTTTCTTT
CDR3: CASTNGGGRNTEAFF
size: once
D: -
V: TRBV19
J: TRBJ1-1

DNA: TGTGCCAGCTCACCCTTGGACACCTATGGCTACACCTTC
CDR3: CASSPLDTYGYTF
size: once
D: -
V: TRBV18
J: TRBJ1-2

DNA: TGTGCCAGCAGTGAACTAGCCAAAAACATTCAGTACTTC
CDR3: CASSELAKNIQYF
size: once
D: -
V: TRBV2
J: TRBJ2-4